Listed here are 6 T cell receptor beta chains from one sample, sequenced in a study of Ad26.COV2.S vaccination and SARS-CoV-2 variants (TCRdb year 2021). Receptors were amplified or captured by the immunoSEQ multiplex PCR assay. In its TCRdb copy, this immuneACCESS table keeps in-frame sequences only and misses some clones. Where compared with another copy, unresolved V genes explain less than half of these, and the others have no known cause. The sample contains 300,000 to 350,000 clones, roughly 90% of them found a single time. The top ten constitute around 5.5% of the sample. Per the publication, the treatment or condition label means: around 19 received Ad26.COV2.S at low or high dose, single or two shots; about 5 received placebo; per-sample allocation not given. Repertoires of vaccine and placebo recipients were sequenced from samples taken on day 63 after the first injection. Sequencing used peripheral blood, obtained in a trial of Ad26.COV2.S vaccine versus placebo. Receptors originate from a person between 18 and 65 years old who received the Ad26.COV2.S COVID-19 vaccine or a placebo.

CDR3 coding DNA: TGTGCCAGCAGCTTAGGTCCCAGGGCGCCACCTGAAGCTTTCTTT. Translating it yields CASSLGPRAPPEAFF. The rearrangement links TRBV7-8 to TRBJ1-1, with D possibly being TRBD1 (5 bases). The CDR3 runs to 15 residues. V dropped 1 base and J dropped 6 bases, with 15 bases sitting between them. From germline, CDR1 is SGHVS and CDR2 FQNEAQ.

This clone was observed a single time. The J gene is TRBJ1-1, the V gene TRBV7-6, with 9 bases identical to TRBD1. The J segment lost 0 bases and the V segment lost 5 bases, leaving 7 bases of the junction unmatched. Per the germline V gene, CDR1 is SGHVS and CDR2 is FNYEAQ. The CDR3 sequence is 16 residues long. CDR3 protein: CASSPLTGGLNTEAFF. DNA of the CDR3: TGTGCCAGCAGCCCATTGACAGGGGGACTGAACACTGAAGCTTTCTTT.

The rearrangement joins TRBV9 to TRBJ2-3, with D uncertain. The CDR3 extends over 16 amino acids. From germline, CDR1 is SGDLS and CDR2 YYNGEE. Trimming took 4 bases from V and 6 from J, leaving 21 bases between them. The CDR3 sequence: CASSSGPTGRTDTQYF. The CDR3 nucleotides are TGTGCCAGCAGCTCCGGCCCCACGGGTAGAACTGATACGCAGTATTTT. The whole variable domain, filled in from reference TRBV9 and TRBJ2-3, reads DSGVTQTPKHLITATGQRVTLRCSPRSGDLSVYWYQQSLDQGLQFLIQYYNGEERAKGNILERFSAQQFPDLHSELNLSSLELGDSALYFCASSSGPTGRTDTQYFGPGTRLTVL.

The chain recombines TRBV4-3 with TRBJ1-1; TRBD1 agrees at 7 bases. Germline CDR1 reads LGHNA; CDR2 reads YSLEER. CDR3 size: 16 residues. The V gene end was trimmed by 0 bases and the J gene end by 3 bases; junction bases not matched to a gene: 7. The chain's CDR3 is CASSQEWDSGYTEAFF. The CDR3 DNA reads TGCGCCAGCAGCCAAGAATGGGACAGCGGTTACACTGAAGCTTTCTTT.

The rearrangement uses TRBV7-6 and TRBJ2-1, with 16 bases lining up with TRBD2. This CDR3 region has 21 residues. The germline CDR1 and CDR2 sequences are SGHVS and FNYEAQ. V was clipped by 0 bases and J by 8 bases; unmatched bases: 16. The DNA of the CDR3 is TGTGCCAGCAGCTTAGCCCTCCGGGGAGGGACTAGCGGGGGGGCCTCTTATGAGCAGTTCTTC. This codes for CASSLALRGGTSGGASYEQFF.

The chain carries TRBV12-3 or TRBV12-4 and TRBJ2-1; D is unclear. This CDR3 is 13 amino acids long. The V and J ends lost 1 base and 6 bases respectively, with 7 bases between them. CDR3 bases: TGTGCCAGCAGTTTAGTCTCCGCCAATGAGCAGTTCTTC. Amino acid sequence: CASSLVSANEQFF.